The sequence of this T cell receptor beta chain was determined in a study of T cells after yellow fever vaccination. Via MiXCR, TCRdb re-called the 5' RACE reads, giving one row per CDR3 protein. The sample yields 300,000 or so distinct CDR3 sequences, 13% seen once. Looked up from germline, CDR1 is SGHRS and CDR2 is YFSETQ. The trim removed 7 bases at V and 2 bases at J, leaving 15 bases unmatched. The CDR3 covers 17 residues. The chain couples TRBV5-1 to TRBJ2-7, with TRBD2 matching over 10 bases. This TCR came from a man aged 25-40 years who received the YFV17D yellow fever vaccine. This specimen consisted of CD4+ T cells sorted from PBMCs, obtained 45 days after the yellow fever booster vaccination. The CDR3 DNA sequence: TGCGCCAGCTCTGAGGCTAGCGGGAGAATCATAGCCTACGAGCAGTACTTC. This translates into CASSEASGRIIAYEQYF. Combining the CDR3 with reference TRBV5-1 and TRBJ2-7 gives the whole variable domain KAGVTQTPRYLIKTRGQQVTLSCSPISGHRSVSWYQQTPGQGLQFLFEYFSETQRNKGNFPGRFSGRQFSNSRSEMNVSTLELGDSALYLCASSEASGRIIAYEQYFGPGTRLTVT.